The 13 T cell receptor beta chains given below trace back to one sample, sequenced in a study of human T cells and chemical hapten exposure. The sample's time point: patch test 1, 2 weeks after DPC sensitization. The treatment denotes: therapeutic diphenylcyclopropenone sensitization with weekly scalp DPC. A single record per CDR3 protein comes from TCRdb applying MiXCR to the RACE reads. This table holds roughly 180,000 distinct CDR3 sequences, about 15% found once. This sample comprised whole blood, obtained in connection with sensitization to the hapten diphenylcyclopropenone (DPC). All receptors come from a woman in her twenties or thirties with alopecia areata. Some clones in this sample may be carry-over from other donors' samples.

This clonotype was observed many times. The chain carries TRBV29-1 and TRBJ1-4; D uncertain. The germline CDR1 and CDR2 sequences are SQVTM and ANQGSEA. V lost 0 bases to trimming and J lost 8 bases, with 13 bases between them. This CDR3 comprises 14 residues. CDR3 amino acids: CSVEDGEEGEKLFF. CDR3 DNA sequence: TGCAGCGTTGAAGATGGAGAGGAGGGCGAAAAACTGTTTTTT.

This chain uses TRBV4-1 with TRBJ1-4; D is undetermined. Germline CDR1 and CDR2: MGHRA and YSYEKL. The CDR3 extends over 17 amino acids. Trimming took off 1 base at V and 0 bases at J, with 12 bases between the two ends. CDR3 in DNA: TGCGCCAGCAGCCAAGCTAATAATTTTGCAACTAATGAAAAACTGTTTTTT. This translates into CASSQANNFATNEKLFF.

This clonotype came up many times. The chain recombines TRBV29-1 with TRBJ1-2; weak D call: TRBD1 (6 bases). V was clipped by 5 bases and J by 7 bases, with 11 bases between them. Germline CDR1 and CDR2: SQVTM and ANQGSEA. The CDR3 totals 11 residues. CDR3 bases: TGCAGCGTTTGGGGGGGCGGTGGCTACACCTTC. It is translated as CSVWGGGGYTF.

This clonotype was detected ten times or more. This chain uses TRBV19 with TRBJ1-2; D is undetermined. The CDR3 totals 13 residues. V lost 5 bases and J 3 bases, leaving 10 bases between the germline ends. Germline loops: CDR1 LNHDA, CDR2 SQIVND (reference sequence). The CDR3 sequence: CASSRGLYYGYTF. CDR3 in DNA: TGTGCCAGTAGTCGGGGATTGTACTATGGCTACACCTTC.

J is TRBJ1-1 and V is TRBV10-2; TRBD1 is a possible D gene (5 bases). The CDR3 runs to 14 residues. Germline V lookup: CDR1 WSHSY, CDR2 SAAADI. V lost 6 bases and J lost 1, with 12 bases in between. The CDR3 spells CASSGAGRNTEAFF. In nucleotides, the CDR3 is TGCGCCAGCAGCGGGGCAGGTCGGAACACTGAAGCTTTCTTT.

The rearrangement links TRBV5-1 to TRBJ2-5, with 9 bases fitting TRBD2. With 4 bases clipped from V and 0 bases from J, the junction kept 16 bases outside the gene matches. Germline loops: CDR1 SGHRS, CDR2 YFSETQ. The CDR3 runs 19 residues. DNA for the CDR3: TGCGCCAGCAGCCCCGGAGGGTCTAGCGGGGCCCTGTACCAAGAGACCCAGTACTTC. Amino acids: CASSPGGSSGALYQETQYF.

This clonotype was recorded many times. The rearrangement links TRBV7-9 to TRBJ2-1; 11 nucleotides match TRBD2. V lost 3 bases, J lost 9 bases, and 13 bases stayed unmatched. The CDR3 contains 17 residues. CDR1 and CDR2 from the germline V gene are SEHNR and FQNEAQ (reference sequence). Here the CDR3 DNA reads TGTGCCAGCAGCTTGTTTCCCCTAGCGGGGGGCCGCAGTGAGCAGTTCTTC. This sequence encodes CASSLFPLAGGRSEQFF.

This clonotype has only a few counts. The gene calls are TRBV4-2 and TRBJ2-7, with D unresolved. V shed 3 bases and J shed 2 bases, with 11 bases lying between them. Germline-derived CDR1 and CDR2 are LGHNA and YNFKEQ. This CDR3 is built from 14 residues. In DNA, the CDR3 is TGTGCCAGCAGCCAGGCCGGTGCCCCCTACGAGCAGTACTTC. Translated, it gives CASSQAGAPYEQYF.

This chain connects TRBV7-6 to TRBJ2-3; possible D gene TRBD1, 5 bases. The CDR3 is made up of 13 amino acids. The V end lost 6 bases, the J end lost 2 bases, and 9 bases lay between the germline ends. The V gene's germline CDR1 is SGHVS and CDR2 FNYEAQ. The CDR3 loop is CASRKGPTDTQYF. The CDR3 DNA reads TGTGCCAGCAGAAAGGGGCCCACAGATACGCAGTATTTT.

The rearrangement uses TRBV5-1 and TRBJ2-1, with a tentative D call TRBD2 (6 bases). This CDR3 region has 16 residues. The germline V gene encodes CDR1 SGHRS and CDR2 YFSETQ. The ends were cut back, 0 bases at V and 0 bases at J, with 10 bases in the middle. The CDR3 is CASSLVAGSSYNEQFF. Here the CDR3 DNA reads TGCGCCAGCAGCTTGGTGGCGGGGAGCTCCTACAATGAGCAGTTCTTC.

This clonotype was observed a handful of times. The CDR3 sequence is CASSFGGFNEKLFF. CDR3 bases: TGTGCCAGCAGCTTCGGGGGCTTTAATGAAAAACTGTTTTTT. The chain uses TRBV7-8 and TRBJ1-4, with D possibly matching TRBD1 (6 bases). V lost 3 bases and J 4 bases, leaving 9 bases between the germline ends. From germline, CDR1 is SGHVS and CDR2 FQNEAQ. There are 14 residues in the CDR3.

The chain combines TRBV6-5 with TRBJ2-7, with D perhaps matching TRBD1 (6 bases). The CDR3 totals 14 residues. Trimming shortened V by 6 bases and J by 5 bases, and 17 bases separated the two germline ends. The germline V gene has CDR1 MNHEY and CDR2 SVGAGI. The CDR3 is CASRGGQFLDEQYF. The CDR3 coding sequence is TGTGCCAGCAGGGGCGGACAGTTCCTGGACGAGCAGTACTTC.

The chain has TRBV30 and TRBJ1-4; maybe TRBD1 (5 bases). The germline V gene has CDR1 GTSNPN and CDR2 SVGIG (reference sequence). The CDR3 loop spans 13 amino acids. Deletions cut 8 bases from V and 7 bases from J, with 17 bases between. Here the CDR3 reads CAGPGPGGEKLFF. The CDR3 bases are TGTGCCGGACCGGGACCGGGGGGTGAAAAACTGTTTTTT.